What follows describes a single T cell receptor beta chain. The data were produced by immunoSEQ multiplex PCR, yet TCRdb's version contains in-frame clones alone and is incomplete. The table records fewer than 350,000 clones, roughly 84% of them present only once. From germline, CDR1 is MNHNY and CDR2 SVGAGI (reference sequence). V lost 2 bases, J lost 2 bases, and 10 bases lay in between. This CDR3 is built from 14 residues. This record belongs to a study of shared clonotypes between healthy human individuals. The sequence was obtained from a man aged 18-30 years in good health. The sequencing input was memory CD8+ T cells sorted from blood. Regarding subset: CD45RO+ cells pooled with CCR7-negative TemRA cells. The gene calls are TRBV6-6 and TRBJ2-7, with D unclear. As DNA, the CDR3 is TGTGCCAGCAGTTACCTTTCCCTGACCTACGAGCAGTACTTC. Its translation is CASSYLSLTYEQYF.